This TCR beta chain was sequenced for a study of blood T cell repertoires in COVID-19. Study overall: Samples came from the United States, Italy and Spain, spanning acute and convalescent COVID-19. PBMCs, B-cell-depleted T cells, or T cells were the source of the cDNA or gDNA that made up the material.

In the original workflow: Amplifying reference gene primers gave estimates of nucleated cell counts. Using immunoSEQ multiplex PCR, the repertoire was profiled, and TCRdb retains in-frame clones only, with some absent. The D gene and trimming were derived from the DNA, and the V and J assignments and clone size from that table. The sample holds tens of thousands of clones, 70% to 90% seen once. CDR1 and CDR2 (germline): KGHSH, LQKENI. V gave up 1 base and J gave up 3 bases, with 19 bases separating them. The CDR3 sequence is 17 residues long. The rearrangement links TRBV18 to TRBJ2-7, with a possible D match to TRBD2 (6 bases). Source material: peripheral blood. This receptor was obtained from a human donor in a cohort sampled during active COVID-19. The donor label of this sample is uncertain. The CDR3 sequence: CASSPLVSSGTFYEQYF. As DNA, the CDR3 is TGTGCCAGCTCACCACTAGTATCTTCCGGGACTTTCTACGAGCAGTACTTC.